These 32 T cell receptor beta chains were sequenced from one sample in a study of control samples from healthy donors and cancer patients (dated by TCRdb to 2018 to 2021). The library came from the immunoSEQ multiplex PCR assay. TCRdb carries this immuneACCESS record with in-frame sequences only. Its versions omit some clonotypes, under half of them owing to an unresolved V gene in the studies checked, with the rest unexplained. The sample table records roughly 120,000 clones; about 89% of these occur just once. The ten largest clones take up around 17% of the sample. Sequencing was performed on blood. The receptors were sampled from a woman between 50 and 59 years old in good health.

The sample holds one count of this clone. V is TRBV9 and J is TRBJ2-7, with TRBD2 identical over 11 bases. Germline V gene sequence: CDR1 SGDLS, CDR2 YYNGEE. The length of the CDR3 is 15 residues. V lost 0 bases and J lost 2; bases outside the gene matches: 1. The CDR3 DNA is TGTGCCAGCAGCGTAGGGGGACTAGCGGCCTACGAGCAGTACTTC. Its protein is CASSVGGLAAYEQYF.

The CDR3 DNA reads as TGTGCCAGTACCCGGACAGATATCAATCAGCCCCAGCATTTT. It codes for CASTRTDINQPQHF. This sequence joins TRBV19 and TRBJ1-5; D possibly corresponds to TRBD1 (6 bases). Germline lookup yields CDR1 LNHDA and CDR2 SQIVND (reference sequence). This CDR3 has 14 amino acids. V was trimmed by 7 bases and J by 3 bases, leaving 13 bases between them.

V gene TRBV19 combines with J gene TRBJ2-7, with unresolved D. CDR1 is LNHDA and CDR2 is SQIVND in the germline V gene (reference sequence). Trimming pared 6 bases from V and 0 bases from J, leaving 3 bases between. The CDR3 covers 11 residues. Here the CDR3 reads CASRSSYEQYF. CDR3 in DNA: TGTGCCAGTAGGAGCTCCTACGAGCAGTACTTC.

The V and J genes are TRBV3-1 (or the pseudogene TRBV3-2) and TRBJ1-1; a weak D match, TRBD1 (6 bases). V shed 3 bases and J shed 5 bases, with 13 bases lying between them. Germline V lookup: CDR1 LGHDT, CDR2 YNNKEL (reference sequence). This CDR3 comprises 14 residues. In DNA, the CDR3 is TGTGCCAGCAGCCAGATAGGGGGAAGTACTGAAGCTTTCTTT. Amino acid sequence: CASSQIGGSTEAFF.

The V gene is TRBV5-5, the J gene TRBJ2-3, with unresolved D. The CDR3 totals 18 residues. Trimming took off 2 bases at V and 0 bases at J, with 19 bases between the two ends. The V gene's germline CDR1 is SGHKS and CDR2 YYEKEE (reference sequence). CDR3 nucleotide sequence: TGTGCCAGCAGCTTTTTGCCCGCTGGTGGTGCTAGCACAGATACGCAGTATTTT. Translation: CASSFLPAGGASTDTQYF.

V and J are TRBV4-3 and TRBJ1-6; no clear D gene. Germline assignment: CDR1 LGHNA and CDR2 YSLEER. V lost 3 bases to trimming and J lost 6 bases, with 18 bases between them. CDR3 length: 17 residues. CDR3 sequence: CASSQYTTGIGNSPLHF. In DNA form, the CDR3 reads TGCGCCAGCAGCCAGTACACAACGGGGATTGGTAATTCACCCCTCCACTTT.

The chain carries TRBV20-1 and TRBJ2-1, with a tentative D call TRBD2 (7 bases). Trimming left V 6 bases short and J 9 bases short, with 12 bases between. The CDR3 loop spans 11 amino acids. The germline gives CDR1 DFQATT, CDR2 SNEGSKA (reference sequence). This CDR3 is CSAQRGGEQFF. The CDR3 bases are TGCAGTGCGCAAAGGGGGGGTGAGCAGTTCTTC.

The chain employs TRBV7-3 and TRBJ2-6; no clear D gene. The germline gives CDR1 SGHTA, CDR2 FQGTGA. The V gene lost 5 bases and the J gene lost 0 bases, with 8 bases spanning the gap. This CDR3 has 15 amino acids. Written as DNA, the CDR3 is TGTGCCAGCAGCCCCATACTCTCTGGGGCCAACGTCCTGACTTTC. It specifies CASSPILSGANVLTF.

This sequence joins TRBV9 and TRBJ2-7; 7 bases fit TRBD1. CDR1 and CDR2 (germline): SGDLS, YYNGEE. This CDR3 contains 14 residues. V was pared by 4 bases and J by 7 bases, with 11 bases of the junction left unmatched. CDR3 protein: CASSSTAGGGEQYV. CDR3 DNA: TGTGCCAGCAGCTCCACAGCAGGGGGTGGAGAGCAGTACGTC.

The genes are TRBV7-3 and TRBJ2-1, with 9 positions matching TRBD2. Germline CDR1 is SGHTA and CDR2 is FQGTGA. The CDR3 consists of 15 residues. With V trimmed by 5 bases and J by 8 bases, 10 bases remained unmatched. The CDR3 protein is CASSLNLAGWDEQFF. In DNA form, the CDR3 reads TGTGCCAGCAGCCTAAATCTAGCGGGGTGGGATGAGCAGTTCTTC.

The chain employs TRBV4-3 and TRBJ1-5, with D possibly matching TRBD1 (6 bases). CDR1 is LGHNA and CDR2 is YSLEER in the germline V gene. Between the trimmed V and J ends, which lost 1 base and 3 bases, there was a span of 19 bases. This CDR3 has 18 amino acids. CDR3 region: CASSQVFSGELDNQPQHF. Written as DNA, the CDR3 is TGCGCCAGCAGCCAAGTGTTTTCAGGGGAGTTGGACAATCAGCCCCAGCATTTT.

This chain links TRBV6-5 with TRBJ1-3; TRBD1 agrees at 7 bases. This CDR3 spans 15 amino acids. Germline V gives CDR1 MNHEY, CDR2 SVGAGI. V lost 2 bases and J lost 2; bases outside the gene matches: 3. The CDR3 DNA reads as TGTGCCAGCAGTTACGGCGGGACAGCTGGAAACACCATATATTTT. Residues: CASSYGGTAGNTIYF.

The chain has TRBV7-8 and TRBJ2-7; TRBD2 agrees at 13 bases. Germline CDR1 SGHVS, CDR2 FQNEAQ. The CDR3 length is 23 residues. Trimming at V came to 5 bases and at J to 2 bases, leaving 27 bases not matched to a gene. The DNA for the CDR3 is TGTGCCAGCAGCCGCCCCCCAAAACTAGCGGGAGGGCGGGCAACCGGGTTGACCTACGAGCAGTACGTC. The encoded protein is CASSRPPKLAGGRATGLTYEQYV.

CDR3 nucleotides: TGCGCCAGCAGCTTGGGTAACCGCATAGGCTACACCTTC. Translation gives CASSLGNRIGYTF. V usage is TRBV5-1 and J usage is TRBJ1-2; D uncertain. V lost 0 bases to trimming and J lost 8 bases, with 11 bases between them. CDR1 and CDR2 (germline): SGHRS, YFSETQ. This CDR3 contains 13 residues.

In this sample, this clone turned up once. CDR3 DNA sequence: TGTGCCAGCAGCCAAGGTGGGGACGTTCTTAATGAAAAACTGTTTTTT. Its translation is CASSQGGDVLNEKLFF. The rearrangement uses TRBV4-2 and TRBJ1-4; tentative D call: TRBD1 (5 bases). Germline loops: CDR1 LGHNA, CDR2 YNFKEQ. V was shortened by 1 base and J by 4 bases, with 13 bases between the two germline ends. The CDR3 consists of 16 residues.

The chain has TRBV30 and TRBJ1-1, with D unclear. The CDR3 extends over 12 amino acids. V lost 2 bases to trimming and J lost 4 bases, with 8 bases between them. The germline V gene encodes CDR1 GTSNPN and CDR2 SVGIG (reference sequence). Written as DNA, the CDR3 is TGTGCCTGGAGTCCCTCCTTCACTGAAGCTTTCTTT. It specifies CAWSPSFTEAFF.

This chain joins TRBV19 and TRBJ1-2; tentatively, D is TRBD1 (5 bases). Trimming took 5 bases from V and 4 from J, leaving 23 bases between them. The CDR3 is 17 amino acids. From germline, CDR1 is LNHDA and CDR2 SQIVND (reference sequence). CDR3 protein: CASSPTPAGRGIYGYTF. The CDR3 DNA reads TGTGCCAGTAGTCCAACCCCGGCAGGGAGAGGGATCTATGGCTACACCTTC.

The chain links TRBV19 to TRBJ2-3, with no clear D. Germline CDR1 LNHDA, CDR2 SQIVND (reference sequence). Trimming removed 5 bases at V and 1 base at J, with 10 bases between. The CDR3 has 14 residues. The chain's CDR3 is CASSRRGRTDTQYF. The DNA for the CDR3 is TGTGCCAGTAGTCGAAGAGGACGCACAGATACGCAGTATTTT.

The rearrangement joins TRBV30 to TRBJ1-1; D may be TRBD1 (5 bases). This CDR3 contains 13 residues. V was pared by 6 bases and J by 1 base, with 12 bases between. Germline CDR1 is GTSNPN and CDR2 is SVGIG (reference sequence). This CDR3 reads CACEGHPNTEAFF. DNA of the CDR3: TGTGCCTGTGAGGGGCACCCGAACACTGAAGCTTTCTTT.

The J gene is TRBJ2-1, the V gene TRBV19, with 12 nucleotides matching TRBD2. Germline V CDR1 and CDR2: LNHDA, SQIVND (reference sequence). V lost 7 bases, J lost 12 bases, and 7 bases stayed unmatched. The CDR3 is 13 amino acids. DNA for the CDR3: TGTGCCAGTAACCCTAGCGGGAGGGCCTGGCAGTTCTTC. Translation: CASNPSGRAWQFF. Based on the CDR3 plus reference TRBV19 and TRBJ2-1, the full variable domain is DGGITQSPKYLFRKEGQNVTLSCEQNLNHDAMYWYRQDPGQGLRLIYYSQIVNDFQKGDIAEGYSVSREKKESFPLTVTSAQKNPTAFYLCASNPSGRAWQFFGPGTRLTVL.

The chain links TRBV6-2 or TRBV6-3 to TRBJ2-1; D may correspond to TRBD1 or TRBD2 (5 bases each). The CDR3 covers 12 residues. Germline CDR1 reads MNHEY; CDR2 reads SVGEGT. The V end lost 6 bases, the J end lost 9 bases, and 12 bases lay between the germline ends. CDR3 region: CASSPGTVEQFF. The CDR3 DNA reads TGTGCCAGCAGCCCCGGGACCGTTGAGCAGTTCTTC.

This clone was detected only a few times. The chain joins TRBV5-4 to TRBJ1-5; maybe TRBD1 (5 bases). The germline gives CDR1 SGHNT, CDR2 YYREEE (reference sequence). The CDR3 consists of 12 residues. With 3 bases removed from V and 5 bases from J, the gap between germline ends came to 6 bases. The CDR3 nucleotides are TGTGCCAGCAGCTGGGACGATCAGCCCCAGCATTTT. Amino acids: CASSWDDQPQHF.

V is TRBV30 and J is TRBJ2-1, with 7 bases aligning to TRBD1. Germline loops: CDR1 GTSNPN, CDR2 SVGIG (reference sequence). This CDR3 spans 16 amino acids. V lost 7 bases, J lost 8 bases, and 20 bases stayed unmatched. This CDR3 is CAYSSSLGRGMDEQFF. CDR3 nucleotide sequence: TGTGCCTACTCCTCTTCCCTGGGCAGGGGGATGGATGAGCAGTTCTTC.

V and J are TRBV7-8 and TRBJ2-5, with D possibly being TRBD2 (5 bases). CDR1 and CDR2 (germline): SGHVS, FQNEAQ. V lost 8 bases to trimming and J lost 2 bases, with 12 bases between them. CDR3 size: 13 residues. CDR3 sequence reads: CASERGWQETQYF. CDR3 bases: TGTGCCAGCGAAAGAGGGTGGCAAGAGACCCAGTACTTC.

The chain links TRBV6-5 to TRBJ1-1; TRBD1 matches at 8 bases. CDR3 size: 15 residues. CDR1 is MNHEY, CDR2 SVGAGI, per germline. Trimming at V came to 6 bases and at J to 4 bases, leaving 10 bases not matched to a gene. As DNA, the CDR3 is TGTGCCAGCAGGTCTCCCAGACAGGGGAGCACTGAAGCTTTCTTT. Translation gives CASRSPRQGSTEAFF.

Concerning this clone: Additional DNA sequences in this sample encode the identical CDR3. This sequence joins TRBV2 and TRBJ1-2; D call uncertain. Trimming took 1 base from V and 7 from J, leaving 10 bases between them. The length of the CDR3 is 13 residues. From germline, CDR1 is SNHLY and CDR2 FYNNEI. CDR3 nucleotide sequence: TGTGCCAGCAGTGAAGGGGGTTGGGGTGGCTACACCTTC. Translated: CASSEGGWGGYTF.

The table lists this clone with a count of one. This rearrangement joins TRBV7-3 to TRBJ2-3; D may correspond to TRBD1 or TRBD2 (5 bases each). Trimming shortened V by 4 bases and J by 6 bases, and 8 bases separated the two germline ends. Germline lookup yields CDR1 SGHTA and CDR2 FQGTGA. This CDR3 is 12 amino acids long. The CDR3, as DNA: TGTGCCAGCAGCTCCCGGGACGATACGCAGTATTTT. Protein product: CASSSRDDTQYF.

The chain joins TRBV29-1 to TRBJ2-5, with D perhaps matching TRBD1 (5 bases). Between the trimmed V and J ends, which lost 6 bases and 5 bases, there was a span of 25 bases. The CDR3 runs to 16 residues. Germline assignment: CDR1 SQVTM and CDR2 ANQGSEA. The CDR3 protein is CSVVPRTKGIHETQYF. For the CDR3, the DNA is TGCAGCGTCGTCCCCAGGACCAAGGGGATCCACGAGACCCAGTACTTC.

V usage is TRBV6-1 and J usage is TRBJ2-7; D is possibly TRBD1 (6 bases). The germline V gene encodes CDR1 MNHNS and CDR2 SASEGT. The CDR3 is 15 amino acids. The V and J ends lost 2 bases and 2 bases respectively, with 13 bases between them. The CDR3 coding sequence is TGTGCCAGCAGTGAATGGGAGTCAGGGGCCTACGAGCAGTACGTC. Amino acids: CASSEWESGAYEQYV.

The CDR3 bases are TGTGCCAGCAGCGTAGGGGACAGGGGGCTGGTGGCCAAAAACATTCAGTACTTC. Protein product: CASSVGDRGLVAKNIQYF. The chain has TRBV9 and TRBJ2-4; TRBD1 agrees at 12 bases. V lost 0 bases, J lost 1 base, and 5 bases stayed unmatched. CDR1 and CDR2 from the germline V gene are SGDLS and YYNGEE. CDR3 length: 18 amino acids.

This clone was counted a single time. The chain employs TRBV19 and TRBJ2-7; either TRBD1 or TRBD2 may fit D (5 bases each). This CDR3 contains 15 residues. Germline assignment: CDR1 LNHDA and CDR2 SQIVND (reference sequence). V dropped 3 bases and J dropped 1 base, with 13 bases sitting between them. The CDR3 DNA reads TGTGCCAGTAGTATCGCCGGGACGGGGTCCTACGAGCAGTACTTC. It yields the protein CASSIAGTGSYEQYF.

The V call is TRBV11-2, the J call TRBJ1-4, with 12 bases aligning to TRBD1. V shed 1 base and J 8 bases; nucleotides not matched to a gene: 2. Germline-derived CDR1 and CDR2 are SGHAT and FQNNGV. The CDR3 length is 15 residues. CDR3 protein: CASSLAGTGGEKLFF. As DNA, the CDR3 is TGTGCCAGCAGCTTAGCGGGGACAGGGGGCGAAAAACTGTTTTTT.